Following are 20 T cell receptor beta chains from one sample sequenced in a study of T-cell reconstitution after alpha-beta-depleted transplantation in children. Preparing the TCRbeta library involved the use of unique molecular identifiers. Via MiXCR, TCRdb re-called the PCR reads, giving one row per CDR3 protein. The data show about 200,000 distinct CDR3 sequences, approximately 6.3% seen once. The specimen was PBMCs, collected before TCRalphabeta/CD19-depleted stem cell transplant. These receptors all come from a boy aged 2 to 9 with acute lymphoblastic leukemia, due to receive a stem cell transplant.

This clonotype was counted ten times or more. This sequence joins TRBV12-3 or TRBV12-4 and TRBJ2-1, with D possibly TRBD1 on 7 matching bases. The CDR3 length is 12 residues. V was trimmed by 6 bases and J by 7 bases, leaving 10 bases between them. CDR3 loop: CASSSGGNEQFF. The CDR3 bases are TGTGCCAGCAGCTCAGGGGGGAATGAGCAGTTCTTC.

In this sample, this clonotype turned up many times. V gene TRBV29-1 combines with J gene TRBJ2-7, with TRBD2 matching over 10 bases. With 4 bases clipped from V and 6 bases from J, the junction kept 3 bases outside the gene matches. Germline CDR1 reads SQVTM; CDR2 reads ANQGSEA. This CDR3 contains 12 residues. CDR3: CSVVLAGVEQYF. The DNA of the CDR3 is TGCAGCGTTGTTCTAGCGGGAGTCGAGCAGTACTTC.

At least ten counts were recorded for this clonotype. The CDR3 nucleotides read TGTGCCAGCAGTTTACGGCTCACAGATACGCAGTATTTT. It specifies CASSLRLTDTQYF. The rearrangement uses TRBV28 and TRBJ2-3, with D uncertain. Trimming removed 2 bases from V and 2 bases from J, with 5 bases in between. The germline CDR1 and CDR2 sequences are MDHEN and SYDVKM. The CDR3 runs 13 residues.

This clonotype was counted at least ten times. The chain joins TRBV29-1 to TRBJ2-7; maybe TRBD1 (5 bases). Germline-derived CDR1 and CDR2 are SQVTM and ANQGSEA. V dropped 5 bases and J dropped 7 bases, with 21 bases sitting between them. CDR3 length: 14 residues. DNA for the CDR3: TGCAGCGTTATGTTGCAGGGCCTGGTGGGGGAGCAGTACTTC. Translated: CSVMLQGLVGEQYF.

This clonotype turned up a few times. CDR3 in DNA: TGCAGCGTTGCGGCGGATTCTGGCTACACCTTC. Protein: CSVAADSGYTF. This chain uses TRBV29-1 with TRBJ1-2; D is undetermined. Trimming pared 4 bases from V and 7 bases from J, leaving 10 bases between. The CDR3 spans 11 residues. CDR1 SQVTM and CDR2 ANQGSEA come from the germline V gene.

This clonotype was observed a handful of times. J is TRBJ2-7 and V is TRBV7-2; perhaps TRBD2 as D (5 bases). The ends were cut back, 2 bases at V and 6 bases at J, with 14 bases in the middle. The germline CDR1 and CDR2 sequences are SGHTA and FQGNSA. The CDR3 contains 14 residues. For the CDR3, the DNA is TGTGCCAGCAGCTTAAGGGCCGGACTTAGCGAGCAGTACTTC. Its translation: CASSLRAGLSEQYF.

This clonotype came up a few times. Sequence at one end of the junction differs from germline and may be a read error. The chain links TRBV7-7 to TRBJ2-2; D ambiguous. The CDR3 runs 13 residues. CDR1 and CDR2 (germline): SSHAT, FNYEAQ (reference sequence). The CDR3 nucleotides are TGTGCTAGCAGCTTAGAACCCACCGGGGAGCTGTTTTTT. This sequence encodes CASSLEPTGELFF.

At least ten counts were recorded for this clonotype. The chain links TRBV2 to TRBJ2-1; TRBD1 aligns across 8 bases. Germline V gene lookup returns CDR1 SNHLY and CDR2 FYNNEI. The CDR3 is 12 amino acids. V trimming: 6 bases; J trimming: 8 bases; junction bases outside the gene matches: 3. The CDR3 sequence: CASRDREDEQFF. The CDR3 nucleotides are TGTGCCAGCAGGGACAGGGAGGATGAGCAGTTCTTC.

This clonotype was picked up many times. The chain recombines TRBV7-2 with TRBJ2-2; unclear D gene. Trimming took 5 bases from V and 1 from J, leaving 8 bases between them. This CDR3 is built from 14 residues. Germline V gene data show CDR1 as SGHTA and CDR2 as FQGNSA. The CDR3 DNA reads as TGTGCCAGCAGCCCAGCCCGGAACACCGGGGAGCTGTTTTTT. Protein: CASSPARNTGELFF.

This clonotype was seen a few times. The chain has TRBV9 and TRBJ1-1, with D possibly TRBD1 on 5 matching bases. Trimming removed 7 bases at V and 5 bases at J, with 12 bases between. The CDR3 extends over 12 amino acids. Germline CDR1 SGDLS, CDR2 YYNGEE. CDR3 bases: TGTGCCAGCGGGGTCGGGGGGACTGAAGCTTTCTTT. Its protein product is CASGVGGTEAFF.

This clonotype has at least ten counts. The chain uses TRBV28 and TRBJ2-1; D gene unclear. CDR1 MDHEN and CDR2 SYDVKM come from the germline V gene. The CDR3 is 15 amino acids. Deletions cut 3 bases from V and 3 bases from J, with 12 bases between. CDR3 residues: CASSLEDGFYNEQFF. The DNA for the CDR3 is TGTGCCAGCAGTTTGGAAGACGGCTTCTACAATGAGCAGTTCTTC.

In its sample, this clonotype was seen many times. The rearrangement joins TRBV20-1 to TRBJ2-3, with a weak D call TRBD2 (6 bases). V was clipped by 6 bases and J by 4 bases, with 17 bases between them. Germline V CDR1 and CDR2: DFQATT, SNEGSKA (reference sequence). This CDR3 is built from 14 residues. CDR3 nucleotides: TGCAGTGCCACTTGGGAGGCGGGGTCAGATACGCAGTATTTT. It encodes CSATWEAGSDTQYF.

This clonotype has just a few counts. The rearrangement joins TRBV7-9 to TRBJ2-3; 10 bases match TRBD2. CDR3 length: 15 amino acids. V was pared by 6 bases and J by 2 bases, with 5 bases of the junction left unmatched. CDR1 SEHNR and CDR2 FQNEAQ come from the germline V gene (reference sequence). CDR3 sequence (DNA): TGTGCCAGCAGTCCAGCGGGGGGGGCCACAGATACGCAGTATTTT. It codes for CASSPAGGATDTQYF.

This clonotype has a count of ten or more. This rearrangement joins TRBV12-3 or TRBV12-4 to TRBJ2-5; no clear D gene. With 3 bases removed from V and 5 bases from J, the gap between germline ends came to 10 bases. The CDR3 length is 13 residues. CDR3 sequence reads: CASSFILGETQYF. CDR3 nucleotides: TGTGCCAGCAGTTTTATTCTCGGGGAGACCCAGTACTTC.

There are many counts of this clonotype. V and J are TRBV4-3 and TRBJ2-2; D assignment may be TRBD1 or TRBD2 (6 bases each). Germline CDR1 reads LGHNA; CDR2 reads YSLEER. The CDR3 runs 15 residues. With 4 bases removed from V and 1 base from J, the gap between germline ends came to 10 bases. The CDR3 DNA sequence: TGCGCCAGCAGCCGGGGGGCGGAGAACACCGGGGAGCTGTTTTTT. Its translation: CASSRGAENTGELFF.

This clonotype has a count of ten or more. In nucleotides, the CDR3 is TGTGCCACCAGTGATTACGGACCTCAGAGCTCCTACAATGAGCAGTTCTTC. Amino acid sequence: CATSDYGPQSSYNEQFF. This chain links TRBV24-1 with TRBJ2-1; D is ambiguous. Between the trimmed V and J ends, which lost 2 bases and 0 bases, there was a span of 13 bases. CDR1 KGHDR and CDR2 SFDVKD come from the germline V gene. The CDR3 totals 17 residues.

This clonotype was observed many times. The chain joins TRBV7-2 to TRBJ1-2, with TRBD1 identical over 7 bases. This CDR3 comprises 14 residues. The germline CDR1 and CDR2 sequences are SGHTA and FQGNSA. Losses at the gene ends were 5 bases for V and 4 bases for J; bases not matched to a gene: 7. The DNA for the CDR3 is TGTGCCAGCAGCGGACAGGCTTTCTTCTATGGCTACACCTTC. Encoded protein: CASSGQAFFYGYTF.

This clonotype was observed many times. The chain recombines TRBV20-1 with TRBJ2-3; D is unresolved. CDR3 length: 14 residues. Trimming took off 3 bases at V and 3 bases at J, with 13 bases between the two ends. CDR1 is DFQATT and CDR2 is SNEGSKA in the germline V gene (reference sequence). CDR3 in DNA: TGCAGTGCTAGGACGATACTACAAACAGATACGCAGTATTTT. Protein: CSARTILQTDTQYF.

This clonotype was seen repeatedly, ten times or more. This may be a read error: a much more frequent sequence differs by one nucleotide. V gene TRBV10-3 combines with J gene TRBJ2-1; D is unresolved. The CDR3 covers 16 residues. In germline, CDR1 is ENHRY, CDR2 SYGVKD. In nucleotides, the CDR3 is TGTGCCATCATTGAGTCGACACAGAGCTCCTACAATGAGCAGTTCTTC. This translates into CAIIESTQSSYNEQFF.

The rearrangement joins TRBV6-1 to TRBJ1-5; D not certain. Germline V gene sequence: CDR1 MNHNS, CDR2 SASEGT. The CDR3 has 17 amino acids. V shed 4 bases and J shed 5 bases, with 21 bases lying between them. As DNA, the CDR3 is TGTGCCAGCAGTGCTGTTGCCTACAAGGGAAATTATCAGCCCCAGCATTTT. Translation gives CASSAVAYKGNYQPQHF.